This T cell receptor (beta chain) was captured in a study of blood T cell repertoires in COVID-19. Whole-study context: Sources were T cells, B-cell-depleted T cells, or PBMCs; the material itself was cDNA or gDNA.

The CDR3 runs 14 residues. V was cut by 1 base and J by 4 bases, with 5 bases left in between. Germline V gene sequence: CDR1 SGHTA, CDR2 FQGNSA. The cohort comprised adults aged 18 to 89 years residing in about two dozen US areas. Generated by immunoSEQ multiplex PCR, the TCRdb table keeps only in-frame clones and is missing some. The sample holds about 330,000 clones, about 85% seen once. The rearrangement uses TRBV7-2 and TRBJ1-6, with D uncertain. The clonotype comes from a woman in her twenties or thirties who had recovered from COVID-19. The sequenced sample consisted of PBMCs or T cells enriched from blood (not recorded which). The DNA of the CDR3 is TGTGCCAGCAGCTTAGTCGGGTATAATTCACCCCTCCACTTT. This gives the protein CASSLVGYNSPLHF. The whole variable domain, filled in from reference TRBV7-2 and TRBJ1-6, reads GAGVSQSPSNKVTEKGKDVELRCDPISGHTALYWYRQSLGQGLEFLIYFQGNSAPDKSGLPSDRFSAERTGGSVSTLTIQRTQQEDSAVYLCASSLVGYNSPLHFGNGTRLTVT.